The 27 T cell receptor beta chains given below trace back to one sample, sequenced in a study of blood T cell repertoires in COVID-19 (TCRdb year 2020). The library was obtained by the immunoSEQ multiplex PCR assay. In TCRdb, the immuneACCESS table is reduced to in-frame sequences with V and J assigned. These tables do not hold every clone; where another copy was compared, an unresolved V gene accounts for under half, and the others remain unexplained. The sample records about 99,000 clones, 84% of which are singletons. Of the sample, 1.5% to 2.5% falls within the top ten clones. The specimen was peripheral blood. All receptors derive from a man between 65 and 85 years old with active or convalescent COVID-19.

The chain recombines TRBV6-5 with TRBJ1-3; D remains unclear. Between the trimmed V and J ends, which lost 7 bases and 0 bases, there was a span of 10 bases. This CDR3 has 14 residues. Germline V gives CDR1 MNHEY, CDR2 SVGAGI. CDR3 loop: CASMRSVSGNTIYF. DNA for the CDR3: TGTGCCAGCATGAGGTCCGTCTCTGGAAACACCATATATTTT.

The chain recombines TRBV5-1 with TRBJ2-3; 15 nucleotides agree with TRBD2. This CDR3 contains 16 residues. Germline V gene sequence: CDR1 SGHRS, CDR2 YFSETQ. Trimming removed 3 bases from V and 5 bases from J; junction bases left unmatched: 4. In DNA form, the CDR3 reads TGCGCCAGCAGCTGGGGACTAGCGGGGGGAGGAGATACGCAGTATTTT. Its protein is CASSWGLAGGGDTQYF.

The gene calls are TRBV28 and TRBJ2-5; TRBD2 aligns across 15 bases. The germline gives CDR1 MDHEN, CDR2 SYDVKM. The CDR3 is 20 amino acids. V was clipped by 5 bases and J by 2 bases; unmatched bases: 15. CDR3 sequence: CASSPTSPGLAGGRQETQYF. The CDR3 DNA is TGTGCCAGCAGTCCTACTTCCCCGGGACTAGCGGGGGGTCGACAAGAGACCCAGTACTTC.

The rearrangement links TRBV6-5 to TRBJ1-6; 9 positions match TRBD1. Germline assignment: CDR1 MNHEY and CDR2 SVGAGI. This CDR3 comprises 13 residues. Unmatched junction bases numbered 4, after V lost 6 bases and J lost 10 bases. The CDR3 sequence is CASRRDRESPLHF. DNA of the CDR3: TGTGCCAGCAGGCGGGACAGGGAATCACCCCTCCACTTT.

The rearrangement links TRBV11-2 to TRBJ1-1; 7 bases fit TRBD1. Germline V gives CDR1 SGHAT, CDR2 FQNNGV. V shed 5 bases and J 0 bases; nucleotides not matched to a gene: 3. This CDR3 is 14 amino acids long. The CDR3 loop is CASSLQGLNTEAFF. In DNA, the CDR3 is TGTGCCAGCAGCCTACAGGGGCTGAACACTGAAGCTTTCTTT.

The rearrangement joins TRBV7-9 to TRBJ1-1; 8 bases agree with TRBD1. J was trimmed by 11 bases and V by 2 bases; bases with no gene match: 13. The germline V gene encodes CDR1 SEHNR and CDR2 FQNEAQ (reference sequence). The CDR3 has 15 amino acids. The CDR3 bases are TGTGCCAGCAGCTTAATTCTGCAGGGGGCGGGGTGGGCTTTCTTT. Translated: CASSLILQGAGWAFF. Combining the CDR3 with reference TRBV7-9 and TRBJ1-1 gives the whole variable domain DTGVSQNPRHKITKRGQNVTFRCDPISEHNRLYWYRQTLGQGPEFLTYFQNEAQLEKSRLLSDRFSAERPKGSFSTLEIQRTEQGDSAMYLCASSLILQGAGWAFFGQGTRLTVV.

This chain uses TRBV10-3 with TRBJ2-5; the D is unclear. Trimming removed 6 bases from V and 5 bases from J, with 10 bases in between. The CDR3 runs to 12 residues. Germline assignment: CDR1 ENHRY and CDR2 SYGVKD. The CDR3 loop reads CAISLTDETQYF. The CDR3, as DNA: TGTGCCATCAGCCTTACAGATGAGACCCAGTACTTC.

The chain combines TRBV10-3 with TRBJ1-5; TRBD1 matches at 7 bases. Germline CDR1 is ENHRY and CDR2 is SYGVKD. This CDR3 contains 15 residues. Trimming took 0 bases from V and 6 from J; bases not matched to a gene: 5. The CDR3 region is CAISESIGGGQPQHF. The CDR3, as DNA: TGTGCCATCAGTGAGTCGATAGGGGGCGGTCAGCCCCAGCATTTT.

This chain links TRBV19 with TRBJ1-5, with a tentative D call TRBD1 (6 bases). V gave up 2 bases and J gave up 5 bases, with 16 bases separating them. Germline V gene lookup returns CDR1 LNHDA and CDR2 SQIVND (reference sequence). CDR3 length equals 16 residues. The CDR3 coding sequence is TGTGCCAGTAGTATACGAGGGCAGGGGAAAGATCAGCCCCAGCATTTT. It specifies CASSIRGQGKDQPQHF.

The CDR3 loop is CASSPRGTSGGALGTQYF. The CDR3 DNA reads as TGTGCCAGCAGTCCCCGGGGGACTAGCGGGGGGGCGTTGGGGACCCAGTACTTC. The J gene is TRBJ2-5, the V gene TRBV27; TRBD2 matches 16 bases. V dropped 5 bases and J dropped 7; count of bases not matched to a gene: 13. Germline V CDR1 and CDR2: MNHEY, SMNVEV (reference sequence). The CDR3 loop spans 18 amino acids.

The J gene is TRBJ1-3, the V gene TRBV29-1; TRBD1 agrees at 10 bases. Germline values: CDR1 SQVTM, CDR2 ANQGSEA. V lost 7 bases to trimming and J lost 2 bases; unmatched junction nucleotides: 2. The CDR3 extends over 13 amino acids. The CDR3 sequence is CSAGTGAGNTIYF. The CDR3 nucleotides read TGCAGCGCGGGGACAGGGGCTGGAAACACCATATATTTT.

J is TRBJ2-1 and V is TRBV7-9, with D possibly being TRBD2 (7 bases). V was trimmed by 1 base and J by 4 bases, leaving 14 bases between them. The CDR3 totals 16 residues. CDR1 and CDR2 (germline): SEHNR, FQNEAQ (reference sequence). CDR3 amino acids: CASSLDGGPRYNEQFF. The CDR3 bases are TGTGCCAGCAGCTTAGACGGGGGGCCCAGATACAATGAGCAGTTCTTC.

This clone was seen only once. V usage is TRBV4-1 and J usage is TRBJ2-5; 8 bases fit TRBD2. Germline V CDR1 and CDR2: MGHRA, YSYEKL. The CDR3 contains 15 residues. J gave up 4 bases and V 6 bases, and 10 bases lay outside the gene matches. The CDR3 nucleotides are TGCGCCAGCAGGAGCGGGGGCCCCGGGGGAGAGACCCAGTACTTC. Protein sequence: CASRSGGPGGETQYF.

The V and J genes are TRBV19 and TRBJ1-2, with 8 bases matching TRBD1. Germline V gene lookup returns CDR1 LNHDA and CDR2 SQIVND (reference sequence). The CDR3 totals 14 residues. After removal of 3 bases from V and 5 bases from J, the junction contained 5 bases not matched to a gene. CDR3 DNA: TGTGCCAGTAGTATGTTGGGGACAGGTTATGGCTACACCTTC. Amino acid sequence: CASSMLGTGYGYTF.

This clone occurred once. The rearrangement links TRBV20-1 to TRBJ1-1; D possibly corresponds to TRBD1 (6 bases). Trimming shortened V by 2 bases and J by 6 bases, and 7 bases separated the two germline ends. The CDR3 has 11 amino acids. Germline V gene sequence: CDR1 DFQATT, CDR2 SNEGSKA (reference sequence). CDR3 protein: CSARSGAEAFF. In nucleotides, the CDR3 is TGCAGTGCTAGATCAGGGGCTGAAGCTTTCTTT.

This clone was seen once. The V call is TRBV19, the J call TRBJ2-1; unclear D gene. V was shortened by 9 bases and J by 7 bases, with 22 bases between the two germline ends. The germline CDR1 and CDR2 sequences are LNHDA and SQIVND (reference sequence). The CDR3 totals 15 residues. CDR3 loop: CASSTPGLLPNEQFF. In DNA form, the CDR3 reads TGTGCCAGCTCGACCCCAGGTCTTCTGCCTAATGAGCAGTTCTTC. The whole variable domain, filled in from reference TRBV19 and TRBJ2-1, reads DGGITQSPKYLFRKEGQNVTLSCEQNLNHDAMYWYRQDPGQGLRLIYYSQIVNDFQKGDIAEGYSVSREKKESFPLTVTSAQKNPTAFYLCASSTPGLLPNEQFFGPGTRLTVL.

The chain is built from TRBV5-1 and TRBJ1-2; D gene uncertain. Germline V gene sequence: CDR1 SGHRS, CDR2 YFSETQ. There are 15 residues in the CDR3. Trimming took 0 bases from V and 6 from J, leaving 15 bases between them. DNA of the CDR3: TGCGCCAGCAGCTTGGGCCGGGGTGATCAGGATGGCTACACCTTC. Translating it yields CASSLGRGDQDGYTF.

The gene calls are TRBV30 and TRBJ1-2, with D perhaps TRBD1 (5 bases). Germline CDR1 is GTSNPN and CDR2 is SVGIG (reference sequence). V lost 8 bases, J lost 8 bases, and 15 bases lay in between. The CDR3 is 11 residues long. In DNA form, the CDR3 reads TGTGCCAGCGCTTGGGGCGGAGGCTACACCTTC. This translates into CASAWGGGYTF.

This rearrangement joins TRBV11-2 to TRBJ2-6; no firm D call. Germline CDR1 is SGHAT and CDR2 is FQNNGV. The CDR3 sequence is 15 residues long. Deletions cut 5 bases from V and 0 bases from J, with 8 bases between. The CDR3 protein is CASSVISSGANVLTF. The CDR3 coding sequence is TGTGCCAGCAGCGTGATTAGCTCTGGGGCCAACGTCCTGACTTTC.

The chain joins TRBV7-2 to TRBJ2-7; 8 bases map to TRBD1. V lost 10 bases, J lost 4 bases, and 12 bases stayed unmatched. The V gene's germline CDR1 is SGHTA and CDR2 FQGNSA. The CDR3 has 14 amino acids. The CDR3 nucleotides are TGTGCCACCGCGGTGGGGCAGGGGGCGTACGAGCAGTACTTC. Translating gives CATAVGQGAYEQYF.

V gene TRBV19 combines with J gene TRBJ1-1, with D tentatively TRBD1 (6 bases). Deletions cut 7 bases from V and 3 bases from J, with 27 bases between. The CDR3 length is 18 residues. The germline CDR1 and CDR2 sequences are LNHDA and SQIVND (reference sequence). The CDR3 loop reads CASTQLRQAGGGDTEAFF. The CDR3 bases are TGTGCCAGTACCCAATTGCGTCAGGCGGGGGGCGGTGACACTGAAGCTTTCTTT.

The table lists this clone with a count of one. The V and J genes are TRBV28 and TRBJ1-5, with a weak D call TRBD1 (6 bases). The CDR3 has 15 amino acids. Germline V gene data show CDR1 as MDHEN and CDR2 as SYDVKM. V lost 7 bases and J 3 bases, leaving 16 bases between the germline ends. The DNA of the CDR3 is TGTGCCAGCAACTATGGACAGCCCGTCAATCAGCCCCAGCATTTT. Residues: CASNYGQPVNQPQHF.

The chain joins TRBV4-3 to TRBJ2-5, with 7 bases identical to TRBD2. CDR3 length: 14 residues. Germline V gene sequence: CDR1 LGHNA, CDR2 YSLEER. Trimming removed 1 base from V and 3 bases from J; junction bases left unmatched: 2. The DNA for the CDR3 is TGCGCCAGCAGCCAAGCGGGGGGTAAAGAGACCCAGTACTTC. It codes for CASSQAGGKETQYF.

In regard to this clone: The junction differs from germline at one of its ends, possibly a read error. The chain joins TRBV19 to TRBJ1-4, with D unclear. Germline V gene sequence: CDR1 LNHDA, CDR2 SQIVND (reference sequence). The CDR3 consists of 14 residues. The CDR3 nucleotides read TGTGCGAGTAGTATAACGACAAAGGATGAAAAACTGTTTTTT. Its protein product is CASSITTKDEKLFF.

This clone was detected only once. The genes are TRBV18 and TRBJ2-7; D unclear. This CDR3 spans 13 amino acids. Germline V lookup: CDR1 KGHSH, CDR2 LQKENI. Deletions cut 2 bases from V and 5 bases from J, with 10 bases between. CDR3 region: CASSPIGGHEQYF. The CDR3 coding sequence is TGTGCCAGCTCACCAATCGGTGGGCACGAGCAGTACTTC.

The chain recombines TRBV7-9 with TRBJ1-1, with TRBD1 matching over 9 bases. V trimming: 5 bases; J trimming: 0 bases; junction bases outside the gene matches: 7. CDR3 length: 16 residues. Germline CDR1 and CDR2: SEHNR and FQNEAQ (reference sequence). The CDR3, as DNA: TGTGCCAGCAGCACACCGGGACAGGGCATGAACACTGAAGCTTTCTTT. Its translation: CASSTPGQGMNTEAFF. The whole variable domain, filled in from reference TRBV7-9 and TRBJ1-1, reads DTGVSQNPRHKITKRGQNVTFRCDPISEHNRLYWYRQTLGQGPEFLTYFQNEAQLEKSRLLSDRFSAERPKGSFSTLEIQRTEQGDSAMYLCASSTPGQGMNTEAFFGQGTRLTVV.

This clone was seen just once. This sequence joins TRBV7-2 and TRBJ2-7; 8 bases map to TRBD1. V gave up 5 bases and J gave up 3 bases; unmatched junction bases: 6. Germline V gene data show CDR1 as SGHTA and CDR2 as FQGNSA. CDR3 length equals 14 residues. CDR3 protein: CASSPWTGNYEQYF. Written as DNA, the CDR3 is TGTGCCAGCAGCCCGTGGACAGGGAACTACGAGCAGTACTTC.